The following is a TCR beta chain sequence with its context. This clone showed up just a few times. Its antigen specificity is not known. No base qualities exist here, and no much larger clone lies one base off it. Libraries came from PCR. Sequencing took place on an Illumina HiSeq 4000. High-throughput sequencing was used to profile the CDR3 region of the TCR beta-chain in every patient. From the authors' description of their analysis: Drawing on CDR3 differences between clinicopathological groups, the researchers built a classifier meant to tell apart patients with distant-metastatic papillary thyroid cancer. Repertoire diversity was assessed with the Shannon index, and tumor-blood repertoire similarity with the Morisita-Horn index. TCRdb handled the public reads itself, with Q25 trimming in fastp and clone calling in MiXCR, and kept productive beta chains. TCRdb, rather than the study authors, made the V and J calls. The sample profile shows some 24,000 clones; 21% of them were found once. 10% to 15% of the sample rests with the top ten.

The data stem from a study of metastatic and nonmetastatic thyroid tumors (dated by TCRdb to the early 2020s). The study in broad terms: The researchers compared repertoires between peripheral blood samples and tumor or nodule tissue samples from patients with malignant or benign thyroid disease. Broad study findings and their caveats: TCR beta diversity was reported as significantly higher in malignant tumors than in benign nodules, in both blood and tumor samples.

No patient had received any treatment before thyroid surgery. Using T-cell receptor beta sequencing, the researchers looked back retrospectively at clinical samples from patients, gathered between the early 2010s and the late 2010s. A distance of 15 bases separates the germline ends of V and J, which lose 2 bases and 8 bases respectively. The CDR3 covers 14 residues, taking in both the cysteine and the phenylalanine. Only the CDR3 DNA stays, 42 bases, in frame from base 1. CDR1 and CDR2 are drawn from the germline V gene: MNHEY, SVGEGT. In this chain, TRBV6-2 or TRBV6-3 is recombined with TRBJ1-2; the D gene is perhaps TRBD1, on 6 matching bases. Sequencing was performed on blood. This receptor was taken from a male donor with papillary thyroid cancer or a benign thyroid nodule (not recorded which). Some clones in this sample may be carry-over from other donors' samples. The nucleotides are TGTGCCAGCAGTTACGGGGGCAGGTACCCGGGCTACACCTTC. It translates as CASSYGGRYPGYTF.